This entry lists 10 T cell receptor beta chains sequenced from one sample in a study of low-dose radiotherapy and immunotherapy resistance in tumors. Alpha- and beta-chain coverage of first-strand cDNA came from TRAV- and TRBV-specific primers. PCR amplification of the TCRs was performed with Phusion for 20 to 25 PCR cycles, and it relied on a constant-region primer together with a V-primer adapter. TCRdb re-called the reads with MiXCR, one entry per CDR3 protein. The sample shows tens of thousands of distinct CDR3 sequences, approximately 22% of them seen only once. Stated time point: after trial treatment. Sample treatment: LDRT plus nivolumab, ipilimumab, low-dose cyclophosphamide and aspirin (RACIN trial). The input for sequencing was PBMCs, taken after low-dose radiotherapy plus immunotherapy. The receptors come from a female donor with ovarian cancer.

This chain connects TRBV7-6 to TRBJ2-7, with TRBD2 identical over 7 bases. After removal of 5 bases from V and 0 bases from J, the junction contained 1 base not matched to a gene. Looked up from germline, CDR1 is SGHVS and CDR2 is FNYEAQ. The CDR3 has 13 residues. The CDR3 coding sequence is TGTGCCAGCAGCGGGGGGGTCTCCTACGAGCAGTACTTC. It yields the protein CASSGGVSYEQYF.

This clonotype occurred many times. This sequence joins TRBV3-1 and TRBJ1-6; 7 bases align to TRBD1. Germline V gene data show CDR1 as LGHDT and CDR2 as YNNKEL (reference sequence). J was trimmed by 10 bases and V by 4 bases; bases with no gene match: 10. The CDR3 contains 15 residues. CDR3 amino acids: CASSPLKGAGSPLHF. The CDR3 bases are TGTGCCAGCAGCCCTCTTAAGGGGGCTGGATCACCCCTCCACTTT.

This chain links TRBV6-6 with TRBJ1-2, with TRBD1 matching over 11 bases. CDR1 and CDR2 from the germline V gene are MNHNY and SVGAGI (reference sequence). After removal of 5 bases from V and 3 bases from J, the junction contained 8 bases not matched to a gene. CDR3 length: 16 residues. The CDR3 region has the DNA TGTGCCAGCAGTGGAATCCGGACAGGGGGCTACTATGGCTACACCTTC. Translating gives CASSGIRTGGYYGYTF.

The table lists this clonotype with many counts. The V gene is TRBV30, the J gene TRBJ2-3; 8 positions agree with TRBD2. The germline V gene encodes CDR1 GTSNPN and CDR2 SVGIG (reference sequence). Trimming removed 4 bases from V and 3 bases from J; junction bases left unmatched: 6. CDR3 length: 14 residues. CDR3 sequence reads: CAWTSGSLTDTQYF. The CDR3 region has the DNA TGTGCCTGGACCAGCGGGAGTTTAACAGATACGCAGTATTTT.

This clonotype was seen ten or more times. The CDR3 loop is CASSQSSATNEKLFF. The CDR3 nucleotides are TGTGCCAGCAGCCAATCAAGCGCAACTAATGAAAAACTGTTTTTT. This chain joins TRBV16 and TRBJ1-4; D uncertain. The germline CDR1 and CDR2 sequences are KGHSY and FQNENV. This CDR3 region has 15 residues. V was pared by 0 bases and J by 0 bases, with 5 bases between.

This clonotype came up many times. The V and J genes are TRBV3-1 and TRBJ1-2; D may be TRBD1 (5 bases). The CDR3 spans 13 residues. CDR1 is LGHDT and CDR2 is YNNKEL in the germline V gene (reference sequence). V was clipped by 5 bases and J by 1 base, with 8 bases between them. As DNA, the CDR3 is TGTGCCAGCAGCTGGCAGGGTAACTATGGCTACACCTTC. Amino acids: CASSWQGNYGYTF.

The chain uses TRBV28 and TRBJ2-7; D may be TRBD2 (6 bases). The V and J ends lost 6 bases and 7 bases respectively, with 10 bases between them. CDR1 and CDR2 (germline): MDHEN, SYDVKM. The CDR3 totals 11 residues. CDR3 protein: CASSPTREQYF. CDR3 sequence (DNA): TGTGCCAGCAGCCCGACTAGAGAGCAGTACTTC.

J is TRBJ2-5 and V is TRBV12-3 or TRBV12-4, with D perhaps matching TRBD1 or TRBD2 (5 bases each). The V gene lost 7 bases and the J gene lost 5 bases, with 14 bases spanning the gap. This CDR3 region has 13 residues. This CDR3 reads CASTLGPGETQYF. The CDR3 nucleotides are TGTGCCAGCACATTGGGGCCGGGGGAGACCCAGTACTTC.

The V call is TRBV5-5, the J call TRBJ2-5; the match to TRBD2 covers 10 bases. With V trimmed by 2 bases and J by 3 bases, 4 bases remained unmatched. CDR3 length: 15 amino acids. Germline loops: CDR1 SGHKS, CDR2 YYEKEE (reference sequence). CDR3 sequence: CASSFLTSGKETQYF. The CDR3 DNA follows: TGTGCCAGCAGCTTCCTCACTAGCGGGAAAGAGACCCAGTACTTC.

This clonotype came up many times. The genes are TRBV10-2 and TRBJ2-1, with 11 bases identical to TRBD2. Germline values: CDR1 WSHSY, CDR2 SAAADI. V lost 8 bases and J lost 8; bases outside the gene matches: 14. The length of the CDR3 is 16 residues. DNA of the CDR3: TGCGCCAGCTCAATCATAGCGGGGGGGGCCGTCGATGAGCAGTTCTTC. Its translation is CASSIIAGGAVDEQFF.